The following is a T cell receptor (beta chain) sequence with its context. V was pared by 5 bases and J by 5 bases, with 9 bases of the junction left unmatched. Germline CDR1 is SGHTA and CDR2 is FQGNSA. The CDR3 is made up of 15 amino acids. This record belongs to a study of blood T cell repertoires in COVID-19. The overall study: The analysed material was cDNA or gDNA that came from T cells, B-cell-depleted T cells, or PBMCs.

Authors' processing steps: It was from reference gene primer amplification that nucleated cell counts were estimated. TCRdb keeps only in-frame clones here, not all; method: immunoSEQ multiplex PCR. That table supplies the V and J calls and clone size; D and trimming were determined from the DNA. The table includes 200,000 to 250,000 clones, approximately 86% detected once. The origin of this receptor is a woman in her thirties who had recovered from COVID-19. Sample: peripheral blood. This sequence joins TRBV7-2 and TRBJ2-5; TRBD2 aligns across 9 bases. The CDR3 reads CASSIGASGVETQYF. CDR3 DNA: TGTGCCAGCAGCATAGGGGCTAGCGGGGTTGAGACCCAGTACTTC.